The source of this T cell receptor (beta chain) is a study of regulatory T cells in long-lasting Graves disease. V lost 7 bases and J lost 3; bases outside the gene matches: 7. The CDR3 spans 15 residues. Per the germline V gene, CDR1 is MDHEN and CDR2 is SYDVKM. Notes on the study in general: Researchers examined only peripheral blood and not thyroid tissue. TCR diversity was lower in persistent than newly diagnosed Graves' disease. Favoring TRBV28, TRBJ1-2 and TRBJ2-5 was a feature seen in persistent disease.

CDR3-region Arm-PCR and iRepertoire HTBI primers produced the TCR beta libraries. TCRdb redid the calling of the multiplex PCR reads with MiXCR, one entry per CDR3 protein. This sample has some 230,000 distinct CDR3 sequences, with roughly 18% found just once. Time point indicated: newly diagnosed GD, antithyroid drugs for less than 3 months. Scientists built the TCR library using RNA that was extracted from PBMCs. The collection involved drawing approximately 9 milliliters of peripheral blood into EDTA tubes. This clonotype was seen at least ten times. Its antigen is unknown. The sequence came from a female donor with Graves disease. The source material was peripheral blood mononuclear cells (PBMCs), sampled at new diagnosis, from a patient treated with antithyroid drugs. This sequence joins TRBV28 and TRBJ2-1, with 9 nucleotides matching TRBD1. The CDR3 spells CASTPGDRDYNEQFF. The CDR3 coding sequence is TGTGCCAGCACCCCGGGGGACAGGGACTACAATGAGCAGTTCTTC. The full variable domain, in which reference TRBV28 and TRBJ2-1 provide the parts outside the CDR3, is DVKVTQSSRYLVKRTGEKVFLECVQDMDHENMFWYRQDPGLGLRLIYFSYDVKMKEKGDIPEGYSVSREKKERFSLILESASTNQTSMYLCASTPGDRDYNEQFFGPGTRLTVL.